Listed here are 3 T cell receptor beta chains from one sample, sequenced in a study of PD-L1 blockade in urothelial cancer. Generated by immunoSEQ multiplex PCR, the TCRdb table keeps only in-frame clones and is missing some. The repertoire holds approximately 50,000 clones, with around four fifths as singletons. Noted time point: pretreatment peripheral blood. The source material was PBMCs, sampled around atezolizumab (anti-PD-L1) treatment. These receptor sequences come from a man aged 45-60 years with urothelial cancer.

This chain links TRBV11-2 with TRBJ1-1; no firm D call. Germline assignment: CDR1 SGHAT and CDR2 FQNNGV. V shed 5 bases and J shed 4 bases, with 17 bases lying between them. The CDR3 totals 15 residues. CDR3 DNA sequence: TGTGCCAGCAGCCTTCAACGGGAATTCGGCACTGAAGCTTTCTTT. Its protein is CASSLQREFGTEAFF. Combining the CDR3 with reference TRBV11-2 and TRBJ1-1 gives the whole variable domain EAGVAQSPRYKIIEKRQSVAFWCNPISGHATLYWYQQILGQGPKLLIQFQNNGVVDDSQLPKDRFSAERLKGVDSTLKIQPAKLEDSAVYLCASSLQREFGTEAFFGQGTRLTVV.

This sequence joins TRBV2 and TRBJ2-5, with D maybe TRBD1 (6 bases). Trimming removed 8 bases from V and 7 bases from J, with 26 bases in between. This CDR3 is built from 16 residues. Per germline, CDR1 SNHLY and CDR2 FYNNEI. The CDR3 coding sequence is TGTGCCAGCGGGAGTACATCGGCAGGGGTGTCGGGGACCCAGTACTTC. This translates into CASGSTSAGVSGTQYF. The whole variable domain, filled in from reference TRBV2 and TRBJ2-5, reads EPEVTQTPSHQVTQMGQEVILRCVPISNHLYFYWYRQILGQKVEFLVSFYNNEISEKSEIFDDQFSVERPDGSNFTLKIRSTKLEDSAMYFCASGSTSAGVSGTQYFGPGTRLLVL.

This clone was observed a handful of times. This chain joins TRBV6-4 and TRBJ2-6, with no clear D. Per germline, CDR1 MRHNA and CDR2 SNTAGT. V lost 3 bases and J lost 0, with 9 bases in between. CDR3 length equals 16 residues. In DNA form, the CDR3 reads TGTGCCAGCAGTGATGGCGGCCGCTCTGGGGCCAACGTCCTGACTTTC. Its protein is CASSDGGRSGANVLTF.